What follows is one T cell receptor beta chain and its context. Whereas donors were nominally healthy upon sampling, unrecorded immune exposures were probable. PCR primers comprised 60 Vbeta and 13 Jbeta primers. Profiled with immunoSEQ multiplex PCR; TCRdb holds only in-frame clones, not every one. Among 55,000 to 80,000 clones listed, around 79% were seen once. With V trimmed by 2 bases and J by 4 bases, 2 bases remained unmatched. From germline, CDR1 is SGHVS and CDR2 FNYEAQ. CDR3 length equals 14 residues. This entry is derived from a study of cytomegalovirus exposure and HLA in healthy donors. The chain combines TRBV7-6 with TRBJ2-5; TRBD2 matches at 9 bases. The specimen sequenced was PBMCs. This receptor was obtained from a woman aged 30 to 39 in good health and CMV-seropositive. The CDR3 nucleotides are TGTGCCAGCAGCTTACAAGCGGGAGGAGAGACCCAGTACTTC. Residues: CASSLQAGGETQYF.